The sequence of this T cell receptor beta chain was determined in a study of blood T cells in healthy people across ages. Alongside a J-beta primer mix, a sample-barcoded 5' primer served in a second PCR lasting roughly 7 to 11 cycles. Sequencing of every sample gave 2.5 million or more CDR3-containing paired-end reads. TCRdb redid the calling of the 5' RACE reads with MiXCR, one entry per CDR3 protein. The sample lists nearly 800,000 distinct CDR3 sequences, 20% to 25% seen once, with under 4.5% in the top ten. Germline V gives CDR1 SNHLY, CDR2 FYNNEI. The CDR3 runs to 15 residues. The V and J ends lost 4 bases and 8 bases respectively, with 20 bases between them. This sample also belongs to another study, concerning T cells of mothers and their children. That study adds: A few healthy Caucasian mothers and their six children donated. Roughly 2.7 million TCR beta reads per child versus over 9.5 million per mother.

The source of this sequence is a boy younger than 18 in good health. The source material was blood. The rearrangement uses TRBV2 and TRBJ1-2; perhaps TRBD1 as D (5 bases). The CDR3 nucleotides read TGTGCCAGCAGTGCAGGAGTGGAGGGACGGCAAGGCTACACCTTC. This sequence encodes CASSAGVEGRQGYTF.